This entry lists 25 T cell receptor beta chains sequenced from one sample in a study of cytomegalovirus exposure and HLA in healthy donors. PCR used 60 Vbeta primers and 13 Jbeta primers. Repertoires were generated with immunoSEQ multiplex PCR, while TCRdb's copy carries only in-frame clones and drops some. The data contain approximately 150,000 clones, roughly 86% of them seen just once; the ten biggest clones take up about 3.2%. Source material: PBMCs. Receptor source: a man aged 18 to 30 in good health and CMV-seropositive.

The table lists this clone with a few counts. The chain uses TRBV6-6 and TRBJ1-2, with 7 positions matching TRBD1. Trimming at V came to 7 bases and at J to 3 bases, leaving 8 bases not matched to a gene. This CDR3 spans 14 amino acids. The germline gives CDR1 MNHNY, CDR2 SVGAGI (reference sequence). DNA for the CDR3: TGTGCCAGCACCCGGGAGGGGGCGGACTATGGCTACACCTTC. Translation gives CASTREGADYGYTF.

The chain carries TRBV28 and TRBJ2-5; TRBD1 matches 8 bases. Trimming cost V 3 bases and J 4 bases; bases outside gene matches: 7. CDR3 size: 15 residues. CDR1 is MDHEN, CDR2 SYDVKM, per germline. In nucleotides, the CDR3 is TGTGCCAGCAGTTTCACAGGGGGAGTAGTAGAGACCCAGTACTTC. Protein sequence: CASSFTGGVVETQYF. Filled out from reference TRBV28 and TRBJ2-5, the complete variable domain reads DVKVTQSSRYLVKRTGEKVFLECVQDMDHENMFWYRQDPGLGLRLIYFSYDVKMKEKGDIPEGYSVSREKKERFSLILESASTNQTSMYLCASSFTGGVVETQYFGPGTRLLVL.

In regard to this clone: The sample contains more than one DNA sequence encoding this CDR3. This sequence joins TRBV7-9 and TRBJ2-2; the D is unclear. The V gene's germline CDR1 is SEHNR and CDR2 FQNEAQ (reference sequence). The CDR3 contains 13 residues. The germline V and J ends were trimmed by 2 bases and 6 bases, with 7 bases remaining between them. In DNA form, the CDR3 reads TGTGCCAGCAGCTTACCCTGGCCCGGGGAGCTGTTTTTT. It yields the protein CASSLPWPGELFF.

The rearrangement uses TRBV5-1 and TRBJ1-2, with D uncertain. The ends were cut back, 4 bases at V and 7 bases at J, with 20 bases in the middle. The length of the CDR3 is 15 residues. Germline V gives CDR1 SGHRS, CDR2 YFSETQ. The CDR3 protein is CASSPGDIGAGGYTF. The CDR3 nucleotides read TGCGCCAGCAGCCCGGGCGACATAGGAGCGGGTGGCTACACCTTC.

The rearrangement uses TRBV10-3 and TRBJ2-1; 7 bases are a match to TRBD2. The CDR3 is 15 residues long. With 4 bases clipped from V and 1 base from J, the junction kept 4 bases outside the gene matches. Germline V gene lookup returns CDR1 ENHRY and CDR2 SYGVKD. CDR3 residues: CAISGGLVSYNEQFF. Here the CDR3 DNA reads TGTGCCATCAGTGGAGGACTAGTTTCCTACAATGAGCAGTTCTTC.

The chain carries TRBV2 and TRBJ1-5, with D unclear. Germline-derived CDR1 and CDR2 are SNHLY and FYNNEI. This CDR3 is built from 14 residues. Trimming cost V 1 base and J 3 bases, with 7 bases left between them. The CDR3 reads CASSEGLINQPQHF. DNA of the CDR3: TGTGCCAGCAGTGAAGGACTTATCAATCAGCCCCAGCATTTT.

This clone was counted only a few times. DNA of the CDR3: TGTGCCAGCAGCGTGACTAGCGGGAGCGAGACCCAGTACTTC. Protein sequence: CASSVTSGSETQYF. The genes are TRBV9 and TRBJ2-5; 12 bases are shared with TRBD2. Germline V lookup: CDR1 SGDLS, CDR2 YYNGEE. The ends lost 2 bases at V and 5 bases at J; junction bases unmatched: 1. This CDR3 has 14 amino acids.

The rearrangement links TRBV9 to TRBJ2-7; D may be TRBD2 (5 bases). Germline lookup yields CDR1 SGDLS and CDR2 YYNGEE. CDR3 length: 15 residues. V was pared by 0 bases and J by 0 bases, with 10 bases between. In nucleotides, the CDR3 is TGTGCCAGCAGCGTAGCTCTGGGGAGCTCCTACGAGCAGTACTTC. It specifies CASSVALGSSYEQYF.

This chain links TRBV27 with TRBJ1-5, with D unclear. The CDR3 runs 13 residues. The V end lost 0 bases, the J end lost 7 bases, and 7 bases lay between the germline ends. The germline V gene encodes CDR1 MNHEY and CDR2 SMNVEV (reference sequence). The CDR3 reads CASSLSGSQPQHF. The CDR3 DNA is TGTGCCAGCAGTTTATCCGGTAGCCAGCCCCAGCATTTT.

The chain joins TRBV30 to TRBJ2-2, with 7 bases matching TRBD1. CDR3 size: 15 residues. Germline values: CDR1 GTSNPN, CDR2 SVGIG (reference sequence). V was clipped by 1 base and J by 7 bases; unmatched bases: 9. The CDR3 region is CAWSDWTGRIGELFF. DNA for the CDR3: TGTGCCTGGAGTGATTGGACAGGAAGGATCGGGGAGCTGTTTTTT.

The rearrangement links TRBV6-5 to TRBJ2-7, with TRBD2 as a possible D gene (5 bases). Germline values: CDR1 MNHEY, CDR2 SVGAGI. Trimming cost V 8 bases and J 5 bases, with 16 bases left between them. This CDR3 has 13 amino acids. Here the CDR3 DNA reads TGTGCCAGCCGGAGGCCAGTTCGGGACGAGCAGTACTTC. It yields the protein CASRRPVRDEQYF.

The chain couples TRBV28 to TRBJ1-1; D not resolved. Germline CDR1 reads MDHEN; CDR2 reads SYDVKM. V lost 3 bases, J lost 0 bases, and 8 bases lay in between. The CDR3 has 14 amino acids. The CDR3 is CASSLKGVNTEAFF. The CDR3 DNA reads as TGTGCCAGCAGTTTGAAAGGAGTGAACACTGAAGCTTTCTTT.

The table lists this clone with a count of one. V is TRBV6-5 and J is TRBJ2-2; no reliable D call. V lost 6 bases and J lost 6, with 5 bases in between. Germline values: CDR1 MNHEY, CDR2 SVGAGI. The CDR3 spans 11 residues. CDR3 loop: CASSQSGELFF. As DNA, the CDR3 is TGTGCCAGCAGCCAATCCGGGGAGCTGTTTTTT.

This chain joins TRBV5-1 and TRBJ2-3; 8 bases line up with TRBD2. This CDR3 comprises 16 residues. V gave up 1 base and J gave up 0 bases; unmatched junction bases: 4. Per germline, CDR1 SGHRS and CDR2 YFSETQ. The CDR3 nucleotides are TGCGCCAGCAGCTTGTCTAAGCGGGAGAGCACAGATACGCAGTATTTT. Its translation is CASSLSKRESTDTQYF. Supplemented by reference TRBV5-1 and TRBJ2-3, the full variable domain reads KAGVTQTPRYLIKTRGQQVTLSCSPISGHRSVSWYQQTPGQGLQFLFEYFSETQRNKGNFPGRFSGRQFSNSRSEMNVSTLELGDSALYLCASSLSKRESTDTQYFGPGTRLTVL.

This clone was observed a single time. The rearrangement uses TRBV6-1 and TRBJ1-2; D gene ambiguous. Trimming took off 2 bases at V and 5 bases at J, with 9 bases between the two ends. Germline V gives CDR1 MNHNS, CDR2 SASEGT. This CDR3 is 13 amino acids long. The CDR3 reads CASSEQVVYGYTF. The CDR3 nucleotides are TGTGCCAGCAGTGAACAGGTCGTATATGGCTACACCTTC.

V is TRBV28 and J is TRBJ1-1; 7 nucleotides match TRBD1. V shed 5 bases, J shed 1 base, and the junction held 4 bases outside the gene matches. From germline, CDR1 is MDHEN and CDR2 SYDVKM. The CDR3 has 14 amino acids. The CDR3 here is CASSRTGGNTEAFF. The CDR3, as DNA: TGTGCCAGCAGTCGGACAGGAGGGAACACTGAAGCTTTCTTT.

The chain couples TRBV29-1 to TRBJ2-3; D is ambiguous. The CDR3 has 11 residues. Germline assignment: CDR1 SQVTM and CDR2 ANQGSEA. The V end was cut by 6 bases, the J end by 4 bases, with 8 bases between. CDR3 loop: CSVLSPDTQYF. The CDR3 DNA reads TGCAGCGTCCTTTCCCCAGATACGCAGTATTTT.

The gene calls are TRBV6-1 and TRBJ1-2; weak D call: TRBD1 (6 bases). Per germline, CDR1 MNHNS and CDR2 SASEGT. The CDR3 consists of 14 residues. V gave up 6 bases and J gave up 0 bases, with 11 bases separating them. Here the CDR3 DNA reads TGTGCCAGCAGGTCCCAGGGGCCTAACTATGGCTACACCTTC. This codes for CASRSQGPNYGYTF.

As DNA, the CDR3 is TGTGCCTGGAGTACTGACCCGGGACTAGCGGGAGAAAGTGAGCAGTTCTTC. It is translated as CAWSTDPGLAGESEQFF. The V and J genes are TRBV30 and TRBJ2-1; 14 bases fit TRBD2. Germline CDR1 is GTSNPN and CDR2 is SVGIG (reference sequence). V was pared by 2 bases and J by 9 bases, with 12 bases of the junction left unmatched. CDR3 size: 17 residues.

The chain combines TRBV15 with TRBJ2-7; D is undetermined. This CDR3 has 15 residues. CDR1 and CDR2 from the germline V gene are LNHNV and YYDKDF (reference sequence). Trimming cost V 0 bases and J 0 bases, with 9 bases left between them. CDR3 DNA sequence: TGTGCCACCAGCAGAGACAGGATGCACTCCTACGAGCAGTACTTC. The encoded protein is CATSRDRMHSYEQYF.

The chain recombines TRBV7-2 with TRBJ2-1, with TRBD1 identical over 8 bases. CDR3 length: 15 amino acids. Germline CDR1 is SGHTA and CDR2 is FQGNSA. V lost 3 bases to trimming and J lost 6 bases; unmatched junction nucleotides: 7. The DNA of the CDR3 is TGTGCCAGCAGCTTGGCAGGGGGCAACTCCAATGAGCAGTTCTTC. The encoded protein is CASSLAGGNSNEQFF. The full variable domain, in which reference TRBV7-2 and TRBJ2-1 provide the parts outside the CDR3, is GAGVSQSPSNKVTEKGKDVELRCDPISGHTALYWYRQSLGQGLEFLIYFQGNSAPDKSGLPSDRFSAERTGGSVSTLTIQRTQQEDSAVYLCASSLAGGNSNEQFFGPGTRLTVL.

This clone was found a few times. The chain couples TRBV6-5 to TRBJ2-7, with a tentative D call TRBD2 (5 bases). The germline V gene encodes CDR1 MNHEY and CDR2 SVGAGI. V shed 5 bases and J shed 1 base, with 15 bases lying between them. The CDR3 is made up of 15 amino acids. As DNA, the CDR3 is TGTGCCAGCAGTAACCGCTTTCCGGGATCCTACGAGCAGTACTTC. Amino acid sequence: CASSNRFPGSYEQYF.

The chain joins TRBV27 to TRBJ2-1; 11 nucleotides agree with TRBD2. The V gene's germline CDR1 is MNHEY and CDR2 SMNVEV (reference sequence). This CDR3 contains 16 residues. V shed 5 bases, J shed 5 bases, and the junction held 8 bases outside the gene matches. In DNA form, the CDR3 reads TGTGCCAGCAGTCAGCCGGGACTAGCGGCGGACAATGAGCAGTTCTTC. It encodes CASSQPGLAADNEQFF.

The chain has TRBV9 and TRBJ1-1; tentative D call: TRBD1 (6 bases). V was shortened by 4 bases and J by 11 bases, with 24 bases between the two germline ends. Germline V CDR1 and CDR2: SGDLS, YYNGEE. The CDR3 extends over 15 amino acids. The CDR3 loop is CASSPQGIGGMAAFF. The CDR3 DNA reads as TGTGCCAGCAGCCCCCAGGGTATAGGGGGAATGGCTGCTTTCTTT.

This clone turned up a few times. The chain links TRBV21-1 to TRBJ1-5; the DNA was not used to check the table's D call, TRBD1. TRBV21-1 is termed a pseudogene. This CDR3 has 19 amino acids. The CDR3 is CASSKALGWTGDSNQPQHF. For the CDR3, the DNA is TGTGCCAGCAGCAAAGCGCTGGGCTGGACAGGGGATAGCAATCAGCCCCAGCATTTT.